This TCR beta chain was documented in a study of blood T cell repertoires in COVID-19 (dated by TCRdb to about 2020). Notes on the research overall: The collaborator samples originated in the United States, Italy and Spain and spanned the acute and convalescent phases of COVID-19. Subjects who had been exposed to COVID-19, were actively infected with it, or had recovered from it provided the deeply sampled blood TCRbeta repertoires that made up the dataset. Samples were obtained from the ongoing ImmuneRACE study (first 160 participants) and from over 1,000 subjects provided by 6 global collaborators. Sample metadata almost always included a de-identified subject ID, COVID-19 status, age in years and sex. The prospective study material was composed of cDNA or gDNA derived from T cells, B-cell-depleted T cells, or PBMCs. The repertoires were made available in a free public database intended to serve as a resource for research on the immune response to SARS-CoV-2. HLA class I and class II types, where available, came from metadata supplied by the sample provider rather than from assay-based typing.

The paper's findings and limits, for the study overall: How much clinical and demographic metadata was included differed by source and by participant, and the metadata was provided uncurated.

The collaborating institutions used their own protocols to collect whole blood in K2EDTA tubes. For TCRbeta analysis, collaborators shipped samples in one of three forms: frozen whole blood, isolated PBMCs, or DNA extracted from either of those sample types. Regarding this clone: Which antigen it targets is not known. Per-base quality was not reported, and no clone a single base away is much larger than it.

Looking up the germline V gene yields CDR1 MNHEY and CDR2 SVGAGI. Inclusive of the bounding cysteine and phenylalanine, the CDR3 is 13 residues long. The entry retains the CDR3 DNA only, 39 bases that are in frame from base 1. V is pared back by 6 bases and J by 10 bases, with 13 bases lying between the germline termini. The immunoSEQ Assay, a bias-controlled multiplex PCR, was used to amplify TCRbeta CDR3 regions from genomic DNA. For the original study's pipeline: The number of nucleated cells in each sample was estimated from the amplification of reference gene primers within the assay. To quantify the absolute abundance of each unique TCRbeta CDR3 rearrangement, sequence reads were collapsed and filtered. Productive Simpson clonality was computed per sample as the square root of Simpson's diversity index over productive rearrangements. TCRdb's version of the immuneACCESS table is confined to in-frame rearrangements and falls short of the full clone set. An unresolved V gene accounts for under half of the shortfall where checked; the remainder is of unknown origin. That table is the source of V, J and clone size, and D and trimming were worked out from the DNA. Across this sample there are 250,000 to 350,000 clones, with approximately 88% seen only once. In total, the top ten clones hold roughly 9.1% of the sample.

The TCR comes from a man between 18 and 35 years old with active or convalescent COVID-19. Material for sequencing was peripheral blood. The chain is made from TRBV6-5 and TRBJ1-6, with the D gene too uncertain to name. The CDR3 sequence is CASRREPGSPLHF. The DNA is TGTGCCAGCAGAAGGGAGCCCGGGTCACCCCTCCACTTT.